The entry below describes one TCR beta chain. Its target is not known. By two-round multiplex PCR, the TCR beta CDR3 was amplified from genomic DNA. First-round PCR, the initial amplification, used primers specific to each TRBV and TRBJ gene. TCRdb used MiXCR to reprocess the multiplex PCR reads, holding one entry per CDR3 protein. The sample contains some 34,000 distinct CDR3 sequences, approximately 35% of which appear only once. CDR3 length: 14 amino acids. The germline CDR1 and CDR2 sequences are SGHNT and YENEEA. Trimming stripped 2 bases from V and 1 base from J, with 8 bases between. Each of the patients had no lymph node involvement on CT and PET/CT and no prior chemotherapy, radiotherapy or other malignancies. This entry is derived from a study of prognosis after radiotherapy for stage I lung cancer. In the study overall: Between April 2018 and early 2019, patients with stage I non-small cell lung cancer were enrolled. Points from the study as a whole: Reportedly, TRBV and TRBJ gene usage varied with metastasis presence.

This specimen was PBMCs, taken before or after stereotactic body radiation therapy (not recorded which). The chain uses TRBV11-3 and TRBJ1-1; D uncertain. The TCR comes from a donor aged 50 or older with non-small cell lung cancer. CDR3 loop: CASSLTRQNTEAFF. In nucleotides, the CDR3 is TGTGCCAGCAGCTTAACCAGGCAGAACACTGAAGCTTTCTTT.